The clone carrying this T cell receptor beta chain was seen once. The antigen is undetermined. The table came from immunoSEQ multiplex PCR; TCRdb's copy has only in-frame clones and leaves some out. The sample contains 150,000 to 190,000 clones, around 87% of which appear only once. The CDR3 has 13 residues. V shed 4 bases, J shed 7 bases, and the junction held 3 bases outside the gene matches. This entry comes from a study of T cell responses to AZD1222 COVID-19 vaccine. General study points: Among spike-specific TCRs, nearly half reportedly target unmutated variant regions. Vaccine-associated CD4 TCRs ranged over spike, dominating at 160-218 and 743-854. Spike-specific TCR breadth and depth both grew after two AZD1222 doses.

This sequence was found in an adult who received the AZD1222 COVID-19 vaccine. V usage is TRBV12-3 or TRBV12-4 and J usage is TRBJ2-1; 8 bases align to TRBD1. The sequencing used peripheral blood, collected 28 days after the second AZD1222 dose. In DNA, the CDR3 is TGTGCCAGCAGTTCAAACAGGGGGAATGAGCAGTTCTTC. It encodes CASSSNRGNEQFF.